The text below deals with one TCR beta chain. Between the trimmed V and J ends, which lost 1 base and 3 bases, there was a span of 12 bases. CDR1 is MGHDK, CDR2 SYGVNS, per germline. This CDR3 comprises 15 residues. This sample was taken from a study of CD8+CD57+ T cells in acquired aplastic anemia. Study details: Across the sorted CD4+ and CD8+ cells, DNA amounts averaged 3.2 ug.

Sequencing involved patients with CD8+CD57+ cell expansion previously shown by flow cytometry. Patient blood was sampled before any therapy had been received. Profiling of TCR beta VDJ combinations and CDR3 sequences used genomic DNA as template. A single record per CDR3 protein comes from TCRdb applying MiXCR to the reads. The table shows approximately 470,000 distinct CDR3 sequences, with under 40% occurring only once. The origin of this receptor is a human donor with aplastic anemia. Sample: sorted CD4+, CD8+, or CD8+CD57+ T cells (not recorded which) from PBMCs. The rearrangement joins TRBV25-1 to TRBJ1-2; D uncertain. CDR3: CASSEFGTGDYGYTF. The CDR3 DNA reads TGTGCCAGCAGTGAATTCGGCACCGGGGACTATGGCTACACCTTC.